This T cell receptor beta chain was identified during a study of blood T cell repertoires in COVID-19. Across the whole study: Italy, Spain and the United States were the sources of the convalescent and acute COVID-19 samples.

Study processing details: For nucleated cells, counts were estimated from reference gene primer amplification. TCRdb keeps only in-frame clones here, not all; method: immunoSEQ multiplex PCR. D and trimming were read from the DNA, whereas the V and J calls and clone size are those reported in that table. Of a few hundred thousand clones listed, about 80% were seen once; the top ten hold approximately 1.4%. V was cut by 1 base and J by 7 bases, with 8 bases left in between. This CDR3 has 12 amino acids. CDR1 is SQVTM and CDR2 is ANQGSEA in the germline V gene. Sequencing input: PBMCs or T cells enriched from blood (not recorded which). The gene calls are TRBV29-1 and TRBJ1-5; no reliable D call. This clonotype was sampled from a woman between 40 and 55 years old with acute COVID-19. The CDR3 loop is CSVEGAGQPQHF. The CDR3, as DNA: TGCAGCGTTGAAGGGGCGGGACAGCCCCAGCATTTT.